This paragraph covers one TCR beta chain sequence. Its antigen is not known. Primers for the PCR totalled 60 Vbeta and 13 Jbeta. The method was immunoSEQ multiplex PCR; TCRdb's version includes in-frame clones alone and lacks a portion of them. The sample records approximately 190,000 clones, 70% to 85% being singletons. This entry comes from a study of cytomegalovirus exposure and HLA in healthy donors. The study's findings and limits: Investigators reported fewer than 200 TCR beta chains as tied to cytomegalovirus. Association of roughly 18,000 TCR beta sequences with HLA alleles was found at 0.05 false discovery rate in a later analysis. A later analysis showed that HLA-associated TCR beta chains had undergone more clonal expansion than equally common others. Diagnosis of cytomegalovirus status made by the classifier reportedly showed high specificity and sensitivity.

V dropped 1 base and J dropped 1 base, with 7 bases sitting between them. The germline V gene encodes CDR1 SNHLY and CDR2 FYNNEI. The CDR3 covers 14 residues. V is TRBV2 and J is TRBJ2-5; possibly TRBD2 for D (5 bases). This sequence was found in a boy aged 2 to 10 in good health and CMV-seronegative. The sequenced material came from PBMCs. In DNA form, the CDR3 reads TGTGCCAGCAGTGAAGGGGGAGTCCAAGAGACCCAGTACTTC. Protein product: CASSEGGVQETQYF.